The 9 T cell receptor beta chains listed next were all sequenced from one sample in a study of naive and memory T cell subsets. Both TRBC1 and TRBC2 were covered by a beta constant-region primer of two equimolar oligonucleotides. TCRdb recomputed calls from the UMI-ligation and nested PCR reads with MiXCR, one row per CDR3 protein. The sample has around 160,000 distinct CDR3 sequences, over 15% seen once. Material: naive CD4+ T cells from blood. The receptor source for this set is a human donor in good health.

V gene TRBV6-6 combines with J gene TRBJ2-1; weak D call: TRBD1 (5 bases). CDR1 MNHNY and CDR2 SVGAGI come from the germline V gene (reference sequence). V lost 5 bases, J lost 0 bases, and 11 bases lay in between. The CDR3 loop spans 15 amino acids. The CDR3: CASSGQGISYNEQFF. CDR3 coding DNA: TGTGCCAGCAGTGGCCAGGGAATCTCCTACAATGAGCAGTTCTTC.

This clonotype was counted a few times. This chain connects TRBV6-5 to TRBJ1-1; D is uncertain. Trimming took off 0 bases at V and 0 bases at J, with 11 bases between the two ends. The germline gives CDR1 MNHEY, CDR2 SVGAGI. The CDR3 is 16 residues long. The CDR3 loop reads CASSYSSGYLNTEAFF. For the CDR3, the DNA is TGTGCCAGCAGTTACTCGTCAGGATATTTGAACACTGAAGCTTTCTTT.

This clonotype was seen more than once but under ten times. This sequence joins TRBV5-1 and TRBJ2-2; 9 bases fit TRBD1. Germline lookup yields CDR1 SGHRS and CDR2 YFSETQ. The CDR3 totals 14 residues. With V trimmed by 3 bases and J by 4 bases, 1 base remained unmatched. DNA of the CDR3: TGCGCCAGCAGCTGGGACAGGGTCACCGGGGAGCTGTTTTTT. This gives the protein CASSWDRVTGELFF.

This chain uses TRBV4-2 with TRBJ2-7, with D possibly TRBD2 on 6 matching bases. Germline V gene lookup returns CDR1 LGHNA and CDR2 YNFKEQ. Trimming pared 2 bases from V and 1 base from J, leaving 18 bases between. This CDR3 is built from 17 residues. In nucleotides, the CDR3 is TGTGCCAGCAGCCAACCCACGGAGGGGTTAGGGTCCTACGAGCAGTACTTC. Amino acid sequence: CASSQPTEGLGSYEQYF.

This chain connects TRBV6-2 or TRBV6-3 to TRBJ2-2; the D gene is possibly TRBD1 (5 bases). Trimming pared 7 bases from V and 7 bases from J, leaving 16 bases between. Germline CDR1 and CDR2: MNHEY and SVGEGT. The CDR3 totals 14 residues. DNA of the CDR3: TGTGCCAGCACTAAAGGGGCGATCGGCGGGGAGCTGTTTTTT. This codes for CASTKGAIGGELFF.

This chain uses TRBV3-1 with TRBJ2-2; 11 positions agree with TRBD2. The CDR3 runs to 16 residues. Germline V CDR1 and CDR2: LGHDT, YNNKEL (reference sequence). V lost 5 bases to trimming and J lost 2 bases; unmatched junction nucleotides: 4. This CDR3 is CASSSRLAGNTGELFF. The CDR3 DNA is TGTGCCAGCAGCTCGAGACTAGCGGGAAACACCGGGGAGCTGTTTTTT.

This clonotype was observed many times. At one of its ends the junction is not consistent with the germline gene, which may arise from a read error. V usage is TRBV5-1 and J usage is TRBJ2-7; 8 bases are a match to TRBD2. Germline CDR1 is SGHRS and CDR2 is YFSETQ. The CDR3 has 13 amino acids. CDR3 region: CASSFAGGLEKYF. Written as DNA, the CDR3 is TGCGCCAGCAGCTTTGCGGGAGGACTCGAGAAGTACTTC.

V gene TRBV14 combines with J gene TRBJ2-6; TRBD1 might be the D (5 bases). V was cut by 1 base and J by 2 bases, with 12 bases left in between. The germline V gene encodes CDR1 SGHDN and CDR2 FVKESK. The CDR3 extends over 17 amino acids. As DNA, the CDR3 is TGTGCCAGCAGCCAAGTTTCAGGGATGGCTGGGGCCAACGTCCTGACTTTC. It translates to CASSQVSGMAGANVLTF.

This clonotype was counted many times. The CDR3 sequence: CASTKSLAGGTDTQYF. In DNA, the CDR3 is TGTGCCAGCACCAAATCACTAGCGGGGGGCACAGATACGCAGTATTTT. The V call is TRBV7-2, the J call TRBJ2-3, with TRBD2 identical over 11 bases. The CDR3 covers 16 residues. CDR1 and CDR2 from the germline V gene are SGHTA and FQGNSA. The V segment lost 7 bases and the J segment 1 base; nucleotides outside the gene matches: 7. The whole variable domain, remainder taken from reference TRBV7-2 and TRBJ2-3, is GAGVSQSPSNKVTEKGKDVELRCDPISGHTALYWYRQSLGQGLEFLIYFQGNSAPDKSGLPSDRFSAERTGGSVSTLTIQRTQQEDSAVYLCASTKSLAGGTDTQYFGPGTRLTVL.